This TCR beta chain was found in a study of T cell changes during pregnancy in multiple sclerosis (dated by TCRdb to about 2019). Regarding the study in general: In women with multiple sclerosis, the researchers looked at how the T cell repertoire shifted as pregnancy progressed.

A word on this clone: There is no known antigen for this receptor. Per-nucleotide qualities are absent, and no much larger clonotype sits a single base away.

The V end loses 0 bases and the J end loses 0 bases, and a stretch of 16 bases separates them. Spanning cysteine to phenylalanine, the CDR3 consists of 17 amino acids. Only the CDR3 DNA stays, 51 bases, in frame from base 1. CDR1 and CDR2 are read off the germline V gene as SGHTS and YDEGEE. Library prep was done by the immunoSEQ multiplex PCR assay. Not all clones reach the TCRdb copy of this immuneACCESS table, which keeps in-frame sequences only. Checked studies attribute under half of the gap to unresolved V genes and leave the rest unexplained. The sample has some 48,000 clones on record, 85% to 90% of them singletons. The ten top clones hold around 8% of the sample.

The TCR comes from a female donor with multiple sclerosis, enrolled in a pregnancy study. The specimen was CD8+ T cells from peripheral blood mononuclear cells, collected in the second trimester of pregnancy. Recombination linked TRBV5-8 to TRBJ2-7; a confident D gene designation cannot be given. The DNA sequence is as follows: TGTGCCAGCAGCTTGGGGTTTGGCGGCGCCAGCTCCTACGAGCAGTACTTC. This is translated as CASSLGFGGASSYEQYF.